The rows below give T cell receptor beta chains drawn from one sample of a study of breast tumors, draining lymph nodes, adjacent tissues. One entry per CDR3 protein results from TCRdb running MiXCR on the multiplex PCR reads. The sample has about 200,000 distinct CDR3 sequences, about 34% seen once. The sequenced sample was axillary lymph node tissue. Receptor source: a female donor with breast cancer. Some clones in this sample may be carry-over from other donors' samples. Each CDR3 is given with its conserved first and last residue. D genes are given only for firm matches. Only part of the rows carry a size: once, few, many, or a class if the clone is expanded.

TRBJ1-2 TRBD1 TRBV28 NA TGTGCCAGCACTAATACCGGGACAGGAGGCGGCTACACCTTC CASTNTGTGGGYTF
TRBJ2-7 TRBD1 TRBV7-6 many TGTGCCAGCAGCCAGGGACAGGGACGCGAGCAGTACTTC CASSQGQGREQYF
TRBJ1-2 TRBD1 TRBV20-1 NA TGCAGTGCTAGATCGACAGGGAGCTATGGCTACACCTTC CSARSTGSYGYTF
TRBJ2-1 TRBD2 TRBV29-1 NA TGCAGCAGTTTGGAGGGAGGGAAACATGAGCAGTTCTTC CSSLEGGKHEQFF
TRBJ2-3 NA TRBV4-1 NA TGCGCCAGCAGCCAACAAGGGGACAGCACAGATACGCAGTATTTT CASSQQGDSTDTQYF
TRBJ1-5 NA TRBV19 many TGTGCCAGTAGTATATTGGGTCAGCCCCAGCATTTT CASSILGQPQHF
TRBJ2-1 TRBD2 TRBV6-4 many TGTGCCAGCAGCGTTAGCGGGAGTGGAGGAGATGAGCAGTTCTTC CASSVSGSGGDEQFF
TRBJ2-3 TRBD2 TRBV6-1 few TGTGCCAGCCCCGAAGCGGAAGCGGGGGACTTCACAGATACGCAGTATTTT CASPEAEAGDFTDTQYF
TRBJ2-7 TRBD2 TRBV3-1 NA TGTGCCAGCAGCCCTCTAGCGGGAGGTCCCTACGAGCAGTACTTC CASSPLAGGPYEQYF
TRBJ1-2 TRBD1 TRBV12-3/TRBV12-4 NA TGTGCCAGCGTTTCCGGGACAGGGAGCTATGGCTACACCTTC CASVSGTGSYGYTF
TRBJ2-7 TRBD2 TRBV11-2 once TGTGCCAGCACCCCGGGGGGGAACACCGGGGAGCAGTACTTC CASTPGGNTGEQYF
TRBJ1-2 TRBD1 TRBV7-6 many TGTGCCAGCAGCTTAGCTGACAGGGTTGGTGGCTACACCTTC CASSLADRVGGYTF
TRBJ2-3 TRBD2 TRBV2 NA TGTGCCAGCAGTCGGGACTATACCACAGATACGCAGTATTTT CASSRDYTTDTQYF
TRBJ2-6 TRBD2 TRBV11-2 many TGTGCCAGCAGCTTAGGGGGAGGGTTGTCTGGGGCCAACGTCCTGACTTTC CASSLGGGLSGANVLTF
TRBJ2-5 NA TRBV5-4 many TGTGCCAGCAGCTTGGCCTGGCAGGGACGGGAGACCCAGTACTTC CASSLAWQGRETQYF
TRBJ2-3 TRBD2 TRBV6-6 NA TGTGCCAGCAGTCACGCACTAGCGGGGGTCACAGATACGCAGTATTTT CASSHALAGVTDTQYF
TRBJ2-5 TRBD2 TRBV20-1 many TGCAGTGCTAGAGATACCCCGGGACTAGCGGGGGCAGGGCCCCAGTACTTC CSARDTPGLAGAGPQYF
TRBJ1-1 NA TRBV2 NA TGTGCCAGCAGCGGCCCCCAAGTAGGGACGGGTGAAGCTTTCTTT CASSGPQVGTGEAFF
TRBJ2-5 NA TRBV9 many TGTGCCAGCAGCGTTCAGGGACAACGAGAGACCCAGTACTTC CASSVQGQRETQYF
TRBJ2-2 NA TRBV7-3 many TGTGCCAGCAGCCAAACATACACCGGGGAGCTGTTTTTT CASSQTYTGELFF
TRBJ2-7 NA TRBV7-8 many TGTGCCAGCAGCCCCGCAGGTCCCCTCTCCTACGAGCAGTACTTC CASSPAGPLSYEQYF
TRBJ2-7 NA TRBV20-1 NA TGCAGTGCTAGAGATTCGGGCAGCTACTCGCAGTACTTC CSARDSGSYSQYF
TRBJ2-7 TRBD1 TRBV6-6 many TGTGCCAGCAAGGGGGCAGGGGCCTACTACGAGCAGTACTTC CASKGAGAYYEQYF
TRBJ2-3 NA TRBV3-1 few TGTGCCAGCAGCCACCTCGGGACATCCTATACGCAGTATTTT CASSHLGTSYTQYF
TRBJ1-2 NA TRBV11-2 many TGTGCCAGCAGTGAAAATATTCTACACTATGGCTACACCTTC CASSENILHYGYTF
TRBJ2-1 TRBD1 TRBV6-2/TRBV6-3 NA TGTGCCAGCAGTCAAGGGACAGGGGCCAATGAGCAGTTCTTC CASSQGTGANEQFF
TRBJ2-5 TRBD2 TRBV7-3 many TGTGCCAGCAGCTTGTTTGGGGGGGTAGACTTAGTGACCCAGTACTTC CASSLFGGVDLVTQYF
TRBJ2-1 NA TRBV5-1 NA TGCGCCAGCGGCTTGGCTAGATCGGCTACCTACAATGAGCAGTTCTTC CASGLARSATYNEQFF
TRBJ1-4 NA TRBV4-2 many TGTGCCAGCAGCCATGTCGCGGCCCAGACTAATGAAAAACTGTTTTTT CASSHVAAQTNEKLFF
TRBJ2-2 NA TRBV20-1 many TGCAGTGCTAGCAGGGACACCAACACCGGGGAGCTGTTTTTT CSASRDTNTGELFF
TRBJ2-1 NA TRBV10-1 many TGCGCCAGCAGTGAGGATAGGGACAATGAGCAGTTCTTC CASSEDRDNEQFF
TRBJ2-1 TRBD1 TRBV20-1 few TGCAGTGCTAGGAACACCGGGACAGGTCGTAGTGAGCAGTTCTTC CSARNTGTGRSEQFF
TRBJ2-4 NA TRBV29-1 many TGCAGCGTTGAACTAATCTCCGGCCAAAACATTCAGTACTTC CSVELISGQNIQYF
TRBJ1-6 NA TRBV20-1 NA TGCAGTGCTAGAGGTCCTGGGGTCCTGTCCTATAATTCCCCCCTCCACTTT CSARGPGVLSYNSPLHF
TRBJ2-3 NA TRBV7-9 many TGTGCCAGCAGCCACCCTCGGGGTTCAGATACGCAGTATTTT CASSHPRGSDTQYF
TRBJ1-3 NA TRBV12-3/TRBV12-4 NA TGTGCCAGCAGTCCTAGGCTTGGGGGGGCTGGAAACACCATATATTTT CASSPRLGGAGNTIYF
TRBJ1-2 TRBD1 TRBV3-1 many TGTGCCAGCAGCCAAGACGTGGGACAGGACTATGGCTACACCTTC CASSQDVGQDYGYTF
TRBJ2-5 TRBD1 TRBV5-8 many TGTGCCAGCAGCACCCGGACAGGGGAGGAGACCCAGTACTTC CASSTRTGEETQYF
TRBJ2-5 NA TRBV14 many TGTGCCAGCAGCCTCCAATGGGGTGGCCAGTACTTC CASSLQWGGQYF
TRBJ1-2 TRBD1 TRBV30 many TGTGCCTGGAGAATCCCGGGACAGGGATGGGGTGGCTACACCTTC CAWRIPGQGWGGYTF
TRBJ1-2 NA TRBV15 many TGTGCCACCAGCAGAGATAGGGGTTTTGGCTACACCTTC CATSRDRGFGYTF
TRBJ2-3 TRBD2 TRBV20-1 many TGCAGTGCTAGAGCTCGAAGCGGGGGGATCACAGATACGCAGTATTTT CSARARSGGITDTQYF